What follows is one TCR beta chain and its context. Its antigen is unknown. It has no much larger one-base neighbor in the sample; base qualities were not kept. The sample comes from a study of PD-L1 blockade in urothelial cancer (dated by TCRdb to the late 2010s). Study-wide context: All patients started therapy in about 2014 and received atezolizumab 1,200 mg intravenously every 3 weeks. Twenty-five of 29 patients were males with bladder-origin urothelial cancer, and about 65% of the roughly 30 reported a prior smoking history. Patients had an ECOG performance status of 0 or 1 and had received between 0 and 3 prior chemotherapy regimens. Blood samples were analyzed 3 weeks after the start of treatment (second dose) and 6 weeks after the start of treatment. Blood samples gave median yields of about 150,000 T cells and 80,000 or so unique TCRs, along with a median clonality of 0.080. The study was an exploratory multi-omic analysis of somatic, immune and clinical correlates of response to PD-L1 blockade with atezolizumab in urothelial cancer. Pretreatment tumor samples, along with matched peripheral blood serially collected before and after atezolizumab treatment, were subjected to TCR sequencing. Durable clinical benefit meant progression-free survival longer than 6 months, and TCR features were also tested against progression-free and overall survival. In the same patients, pretreatment tumors underwent whole exome sequencing and RNA sequencing in addition to TCR sequencing. Several patients reached durable clinical benefit, while about 19 patients did not. Pretreatment blood TCR-seq was available for twenty-nine patients, at least one posttreatment blood collection was obtained for about 25 patients, and tumor TCR-seq was available for about 25 patients. Overall study outcomes, separate from this receptor: Greater expansion of tumor-associated TCR clones in peripheral blood 3 weeks after the start of treatment was observed in patients with durable benefit (n ≈ 22, p = 0.022). Because the sample size was small (n of about 30) and many of the analyses were exploratory, the results are meant to be hypothesis-generating. A pretreatment peripheral blood TCR clonality below the median was linked to improved progression-free and overall survival.

Synthetic TCR analog templates were spiked into each PCR to estimate absolute template abundance from read counts. TCRbeta CDR3 regions were amplified from genomic DNA with bias-controlled V and J gene primers using the immunoSEQ assay. Sequencing of rearranged TCRbeta segments was done at approximately 20X coverage. The authors' pipeline ran thus. Clustering was used to correct sequencing errors, and CDR3s were annotated against IMGT so that V, D and J genes could be assigned. Downstream analyses used only productive TCRbeta rearrangements and left out out-of-frame or stop-codon sequences. Clonality was calculated as one minus the Shannon entropy normalized by the log of the number of unique productive sequences. Fisher's exact test with Benjamini-Hochberg correction, at a threshold of adjusted p below 0.01, was used to find clones that differed between time points or between blood and tumor. This immuneACCESS table, as held by TCRdb, lists in-frame sequences with V and J called but not all clones. Of the missing ones, under half trace to an unresolved V gene in checked studies; the others have no known cause. That table furnishes V, J and clone size, whereas the DNA furnished D and trimming. The sample contains 75,000 to 95,000 clones, 80% to 95% of them found a single time. The ten largest clones represent around 0.9% of the sample.

The intended sense of this specimen's time point label: peripheral blood 6 weeks after treatment start. The cohort included about 30 patients with locally advanced or metastatic urothelial carcinoma who were treated at Memorial Sloan Kettering on a trial protocol. Peripheral blood mononuclear cells were collected pretreatment and during treatment, with between 1 and 8 total time points obtained per patient. The Qiagen DNeasy Blood extraction kit was used to purify genomic DNA from total PBMCs and tumor samples. Collected pretreatment and during treatment, PBMCs were isolated and stored as previously described. Sequenced here: PBMCs, sampled around atezolizumab (anti-PD-L1) treatment. The receptor was derived from a woman aged 80 or older with urothelial cancer.

The CDR3 has the sequence CASSAKDGAEWTQYF. In nucleotides, the sequence is TGCGCCAGCAGCGCAAAGGACGGAGCGGAATGGACCCAGTACTTC. The chain employs TRBV5-1 and TRBJ2-5, with TRBD2 as a weak D call on 5 bases. V and J are truncated by 4 bases and 7 bases respectively, leaving an intervening sequence of 20 bases. Based on the germline V gene, the CDR1 and CDR2 sequences are SGHRS and YFSETQ. The CDR3 starts with the cysteine, ends with the phenylalanine, and has 15 residues. The only DNA kept is the CDR3, 45 bases in frame from the first base.